Listed below are T cell receptor beta chains from one sample, sequenced in a study of T cells in Graves' hyperthyroidism and ophthalmopathy. From the multiplex PCR reads, TCRdb called clonotypes with MiXCR, one entry per CDR3 protein. In the table there are around 450,000 distinct CDR3 sequences, about 15% of which are singletons. The specimen sequenced was blood. The receptors here all came from a woman aged 18-29 years with Graves' hyperthyroidism. Both conserved end residues are trimmed from each CDR3.

TRBV12-3/TRBV12-4	TRBJ2-3	ASSLVVRGLAITDTQY
TRBV11-3	TRBJ2-7	ASSLEGRRGPPIREQY
TRBV10-3	TRBJ2-5	AISESRETQY
TRBV10-3	TRBJ2-2	AISETSGGPLTGELF
TRBV9	TRBJ1-4	ASSVGTGREKLF
TRBV19	TRBJ1-2	ASNRGFYGYT
TRBV12-5	TRBJ2-3	ASGPSGGWTDTQY
TRBV7-9	TRBJ2-5	ASSLSGAAETQY
TRBV11-2	TRBJ2-1	ASSSPRHYNEQF
TRBV6-2/TRBV6-3	TRBJ1-2	ASSFTGGRGYT
TRBV7-8	TRBJ1-5	ASSQDRGSQPQH
TRBV20-1	TRBJ2-5	SARVAQQETQY
TRBV12-3/TRBV12-4	TRBJ2-1	ASSLPAGGQF
TRBV18	TRBJ2-7	ASSPSGTARYEQY
TRBV12-3/TRBV12-4	TRBJ1-6	ASSSPGQGAGSPLH
TRBV25-1	TRBJ2-7	ASSASPTGQYEQY
TRBV11-2	TRBJ1-2	ASSKGELRSGGYT